These T cell receptor beta chains were read from a single sample in a study of OX40 agonist ivuxolimab in advanced cancers. Some clones are missing from TCRdb's copy, which holds only in-frame ones; the method was immunoSEQ multiplex PCR. The data hold some 45,000 clones, with approximately 86% observed a single time. Material: CD4+ or CD8+ T cells sorted from blood, obtained in a trial of the OX40 agonist ivuxolimab. The receptors were sampled from an adult with an advanced solid tumor such as melanoma, head and neck, liver or kidney cancer. Both conserved end residues are part of each CDR3. The D gene is left open where the match is weak. Only part of the rows carry a size: once, few, many, or a class if the clone is expanded.

TRBV4-1	many	TRBJ1-5	-	CASSLEGLNSNQPQHF	TGCGCCAGCAGCCTAGAGGGACTGAATAGCAATCAGCCCCAGCATTTT
TRBV4-1	-	TRBJ2-1	-	CASSPTHYADEQFF	TGCGCCAGCAGCCCAACTCACTATGCCGATGAGCAGTTCTTC
TRBV19	-	TRBJ2-7	-	CASSPFFRATYEQYF	TGTGCCAGTAGTCCCTTTTTTCGGGCTACCTACGAGCAGTACTTC
TRBV15	-	TRBJ2-5	-	CATSRVPGWTQYF	TGTGCCACCAGCAGAGTCCCGGGGTGGACCCAGTACTTC
TRBV10-2	-	TRBJ1-1	TRBD1	CASSLTGGNTEAFF	TGCGCCAGCAGCCTGACAGGGGGGAACACTGAAGCTTTCTTT
TRBV9	-	TRBJ1-6	-	CASSAMGRGNSPLHF	TGTGCCAGCAGTGCGATGGGAAGGGGAAATTCACCCCTCCACTTT
TRBV7-9	-	TRBJ2-5	-	CASSGETQYF	TGTGCCAGCAGTGGAGAGACCCAGTACTTC
TRBV11-1	-	TRBJ2-5	TRBD1	CASSPSGTGEYF	TGTGCCAGCAGCCCAAGCGGGACAGGGGAGTACTTC
TRBV7-9	-	TRBJ1-1	-	CASRPPSGTRNTEAFF	TGTGCCAGCAGACCCCCGTCCGGGACTCGGAACACTGAAGCTTTCTTT
TRBV4-1	-	TRBJ2-7	-	CASSQETHSYEQYF	TGCGCCAGCAGCCAAGAGACTCATTCCTACGAGCAGTACTTC
TRBV2	-	TRBJ2-7	TRBD1	CASRERQGTYEQYF	TGTGCCAGCAGAGAGAGACAGGGGACCTACGAGCAGTACTTC
TRBV5-1	-	TRBJ2-1	-	CASRNTEGDPNEQFF	TGCGCCAGCAGAAATACGGAGGGAGACCCCAATGAGCAGTTCTTC
TRBV6-6	few	TRBJ2-2	-	CAIWSSGELFF	TGTGCCATATGGAGTTCCGGGGAGCTGTTTTTT
TRBV27	-	TRBJ2-7	-	CASSLSAGLNIYEQYF	TGTGCCAGCAGTTTAAGTGCTGGACTAAACATCTACGAGCAGTACTTC
TRBV4-1	-	TRBJ2-5	TRBD2	CASSQVGGRETQYF	TGCGCCAGCAGCCAAGTGGGAGGGAGGGAGACCCAGTACTTC
TRBV15	-	TRBJ2-7	-	CATSRAGGYYEQYF	TGTGCCACCAGCAGAGCTGGGGGATACTACGAGCAGTACTTC
TRBV29-1	-	TRBJ2-1	-	CSVSQSSYNEQFF	TGCAGCGTTTCTCAGAGCTCCTACAATGAGCAGTTCTTC
TRBV28	-	TRBJ1-2	TRBD1	CATLTGADLGGYTF	TGTGCCACCTTGACAGGGGCCGATCTCGGAGGCTACACCTTC
TRBV5-6	-	TRBJ2-7	-	CASSLGGQGVNYEQYF	TGTGCCAGCAGCCTCGGGGGGCAGGGGGTTAACTACGAGCAGTACTTC
TRBV19	-	TRBJ1-1	-	CASGWGVTEAFF	TGTGCCAGTGGATGGGGGGTCACTGAAGCTTTCTTT
TRBV4-1	-	TRBJ2-3	-	CASSQEVIYPRQYF	TGCGCCAGCAGCCAAGAAGTCATTTATCCAAGGCAGTATTTT
TRBV29-1	-	TRBJ2-3	-	CSVEAPRVDADTQYF	TGCAGCGTTGAAGCCCCCCGGGTCGATGCAGATACGCAGTATTTT
TRBV7-9	-	TRBJ2-5	TRBD2	CASSLARVAGEEETQYF	TGTGCCAGCAGCTTAGCGAGGGTAGCGGGGGAGGAAGAGACCCAGTACTTC
TRBV15	medium-sized	TRBJ2-1	-	CATSRESGTVNEQFF	TGTGCCACCAGCAGAGAGTCCGGGACGGTCAATGAGCAGTTCTTC
TRBV5-6	-	TRBJ2-3	TRBD1	CASSSTGSYTDTQYF	TGTGCCAGCAGCTCGACAGGGAGCTACACAGATACGCAGTATTTT
TRBV28	-	TRBJ2-5	TRBD1	CASSSGTGTVTQYF	TGTGCCAGCAGTTCCGGGACAGGGACGGTGACCCAGTACTTC
TRBV5-6	once	TRBJ2-5	-	CASSSKYQETQYF	TGTGCCAGCAGCTCTAAGTACCAAGAGACCCAGTACTTC
TRBV30	-	TRBJ1-3	-	CAWSEGSGNTIYF	TGTGCCTGGAGCGAGGGGTCTGGAAACACCATATATTTT
TRBV5-1	once	TRBJ2-2	-	CASSSQGGVDTGELFF	TGCGCCAGCAGCTCCCAAGGAGGGGTGGACACCGGGGAGCTGTTTTTT
TRBV2	-	TRBJ2-5	TRBD2	CASSPPGLAVQETQYF	TGTGCCAGCAGTCCTCCGGGACTAGCGGTGCAAGAGACCCAGTACTTC
TRBV5-6	-	TRBJ1-1	-	CASSLVSEAFF	TGTGCCAGCAGCTTGGTGTCTGAAGCTTTCTTT
TRBV15	-	TRBJ1-2	-	CATTAPQGYGYTF	TGTGCCACCACGGCACCTCAAGGCTATGGCTACACCTTC
TRBV4-1	-	TRBJ2-1	TRBD2	CASSHLSGGPYNEQFF	TGCGCCAGCAGCCACCTTAGCGGGGGGCCCTACAATGAGCAGTTCTTC
TRBV29-1	once	TRBJ2-3	TRBD1	CSEQGADTQYF	TGCAGCGAGCAGGGGGCAGATACGCAGTATTTT
TRBV13	-	TRBJ2-5	-	CASSLWVGGDQETQYF	TGTGCCAGCAGCTTATGGGTCGGAGGAGACCAAGAGACCCAGTACTTC
TRBV28	-	TRBJ1-2	TRBD1	CASSLRDSYTAEGYTF	TGTGCCAGCAGTTTACGGGACAGCTATACCGCGGAAGGCTACACCTTC
TRBV14	-	TRBJ2-5	-	CASSPDYQETQYF	TGTGCCAGCAGCCCGGACTACCAAGAGACCCAGTACTTC
TRBV4-1	-	TRBJ2-7	-	CASSLLTGVSYEQYF	TGCGCCAGCAGCCTCCTAACGGGGGTATCCTACGAGCAGTACTTC
TRBV29-1	-	TRBJ1-2	-	CSVDGYTF	TGCAGCGTTGACGGCTACACCTTC
TRBV2	-	TRBJ2-3	-	CASGTWQDRTDTQYF	TGTGCCAGCGGGACCTGGCAGGATCGCACAGATACGCAGTATTTT